This paragraph covers one T cell receptor beta chain sequence. The CDR3 length is 16 residues. Germline CDR1 and CDR2: GTSNPN and SVGIG (reference sequence). This entry belongs to a study of T cell responses to AZD1222 COVID-19 vaccine. TCRdb's copy holds only in-frame clones and misses some; the assay was immunoSEQ multiplex PCR. The sample yields approximately 27,000 clones, about nine tenths seen once. This chain joins TRBV30 and TRBJ2-6; perhaps TRBD2 as D (5 bases). Sequences were derived from peripheral blood, sampled on day 0 of AZD1222 vaccination. The receptor was isolated from an adult in good health. The CDR3 bases are TGTGCGCTCACCCGGGGAAAACTTTCCGGGGCCAACGTCCTGACTTTC. It specifies CALTRGKLSGANVLTF.